This entry features one TCR beta chain sequence. The antigen remains unidentified. Trimming left V 0 bases short and J 10 bases short, with 14 bases between. In germline, CDR1 is LGHNT, CDR2 FRNRAP. CDR3 length: 14 residues. This sample is part of a study of T cell responses to AZD1222 COVID-19 vaccine. Notes on the study in general: Only six individuals given AZD1222 were seropositive at baseline. Spike-wide coverage was observed for vaccine-associated CD4 TCRs, with dominant responses at 160-218 and 743-854.

The data were produced by immunoSEQ multiplex PCR, yet TCRdb's version contains in-frame clones alone and is incomplete. The sample holds some 130,000 clones, nearly 90% seen once. The source was peripheral blood, collected 28 days after the second AZD1222 dose. This rearrangement joins TRBV12-5 to TRBJ2-3; a possible D gene is TRBD1 (6 bases). The receptor was isolated from an adult who received the AZD1222 COVID-19 vaccine. DNA for the CDR3: TGTGCTAGTGGTTTGGTTGACCGACAGGTGGCGCAGTATTTT. Translation gives CASGLVDRQVAQYF.